This entry features one T cell receptor (beta chain) sequence. Its antigen is not known. V was shortened by 4 bases and J by 1 base, with 7 bases between the two germline ends. The CDR3 is 14 amino acids. The germline V gene encodes CDR1 KGHDR and CDR2 SFDVKD. Via MiXCR, TCRdb re-called the 5' RACE reads, giving one row per CDR3 protein. Among about 530,000 distinct CDR3 sequences, 13% to 15% were seen once, and the ten largest hold roughly 0.4%. This record belongs to a study of identical twins. General study results and limits: Findings depended on cross-sectional statistics rather than tracking the same donors. Sharing of beta out-of-frame sequences by twins showed a weaker excess.

These data were likewise used in another study, on yellow fever vaccine responses in identical twins.

The specimen was CD4+ T cells sorted from blood. This clonotype originated in a young woman in good health. This chain links TRBV24-1 with TRBJ2-1; D remains ambiguous. The CDR3: CATSESISYNEQFF. CDR3 DNA sequence: TGTGCCACCAGTGAGTCGATTTCCTACAATGAGCAGTTCTTC.